This T cell receptor (beta chain) was captured by sequencing in a study of blood T cell repertoires in COVID-19. The CDR3 runs 17 residues. Trimming took 4 bases from V and 0 from J, leaving 19 bases between them. Germline V CDR1 and CDR2: KGHSY, FQNENV. Sequenced by immunoSEQ multiplex PCR; TCRdb stores in-frame clones only, minus some. The sample holds 50,000 or so clones, roughly nine tenths seen once. Sequenced input: peripheral blood. This receptor was identified in a human donor in a cohort sampled during active COVID-19. The rearrangement links TRBV16 to TRBJ2-7, with D perhaps matching TRBD1 (6 bases). CDR3 in DNA: TGTGCCAGCAGCCCACAATTTACGAACAGGGCCTCCTACGAGCAGTACTTC. Amino acid sequence: CASSPQFTNRASYEQYF.